The TCR beta chain under discussion was sequenced for a study of T cells in Graves' hyperthyroidism and ophthalmopathy. This clonotype was detected a few times. Its antigen is unidentified. Blood was sampled at initial diagnosis of hyperthyroidism, prior to onset of any ophthalmopathy symptoms. RNA transcripts provided the source from which TCR beta CDR3 regions were amplified. A set of HTBI primers served as the primers for a first-round RT-PCR of the TCR CDR3. TCRdb re-analysed the multiplex PCR reads in MiXCR, keeping a single row per CDR3 protein. The table lists fewer than 450,000 distinct CDR3 sequences, about 17% of them singletons. Study findings and constraints: The model made its ophthalmopathy prediction, and onset followed a median roughly 6.5 months later. Blood samples included most of the expanded thyroid clonotypes exceeding 0.001.

Germline CDR1 and CDR2: SGHTS and YDEGEE. CDR3 length equals 17 residues. V was pared by 0 bases and J by 1 base, with 14 bases between. The specimen was blood. This clonotype was sampled from a woman between 25 and 40 years old with Graves' hyperthyroidism that later progressed to Graves' ophthalmopathy. The chain is built from TRBV5-8 and TRBJ1-5; D possibly corresponds to TRBD1 (6 bases). CDR3 sequence (DNA): TGTGCCAGCAGCTTGGGTACGGGGGCGTTGAGCAATCAGCCCCAGCATTTT. Translation gives CASSLGTGALSNQPQHF.